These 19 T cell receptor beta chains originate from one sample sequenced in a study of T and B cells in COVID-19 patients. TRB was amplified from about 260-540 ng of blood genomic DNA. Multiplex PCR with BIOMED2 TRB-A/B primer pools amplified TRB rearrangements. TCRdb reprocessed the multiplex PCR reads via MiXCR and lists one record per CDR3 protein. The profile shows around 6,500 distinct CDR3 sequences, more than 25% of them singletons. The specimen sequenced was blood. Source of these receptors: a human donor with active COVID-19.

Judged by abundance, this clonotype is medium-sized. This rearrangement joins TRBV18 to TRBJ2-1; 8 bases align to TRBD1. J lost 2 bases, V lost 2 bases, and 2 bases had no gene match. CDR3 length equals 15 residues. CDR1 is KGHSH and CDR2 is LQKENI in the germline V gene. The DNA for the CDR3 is TGTGCCAGCTCACCATGGACAGGGACCTACAATGAGCAGTTCTTC. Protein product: CASSPWTGTYNEQFF.

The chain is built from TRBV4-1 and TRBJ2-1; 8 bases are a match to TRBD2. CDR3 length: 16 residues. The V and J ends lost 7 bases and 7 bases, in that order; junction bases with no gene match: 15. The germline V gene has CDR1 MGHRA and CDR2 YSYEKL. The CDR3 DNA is TGCGCCAGCACCCACGCCAGGAACGGGAGGGGGAATGAGCAGTTCTTC. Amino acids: CASTHARNGRGNEQFF.

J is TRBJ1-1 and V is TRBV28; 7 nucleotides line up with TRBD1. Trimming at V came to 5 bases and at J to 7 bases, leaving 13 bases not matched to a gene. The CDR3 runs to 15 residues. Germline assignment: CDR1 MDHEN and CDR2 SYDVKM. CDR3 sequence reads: CASSRIRKGAGEAFF. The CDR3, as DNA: TGTGCCAGCAGTCGGATTCGGAAGGGGGCTGGTGAAGCTTTCTTT.

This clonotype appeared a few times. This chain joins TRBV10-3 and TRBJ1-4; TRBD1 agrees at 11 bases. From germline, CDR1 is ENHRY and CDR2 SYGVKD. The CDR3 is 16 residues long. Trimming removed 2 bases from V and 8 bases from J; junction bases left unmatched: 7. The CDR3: CAISETGTGGGEKLFF. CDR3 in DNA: TGTGCCATCAGTGAGACCGGGACAGGGGGAGGAGAAAAACTGTTTTTT.

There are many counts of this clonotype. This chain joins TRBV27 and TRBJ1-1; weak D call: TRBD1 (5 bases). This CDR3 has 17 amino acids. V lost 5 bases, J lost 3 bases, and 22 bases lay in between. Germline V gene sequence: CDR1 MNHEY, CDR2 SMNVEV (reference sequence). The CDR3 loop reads CASSETGDHRLYTEAFF. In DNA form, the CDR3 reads TGTGCCAGCAGTGAAACCGGGGATCACAGGCTTTACACTGAAGCTTTCTTT.

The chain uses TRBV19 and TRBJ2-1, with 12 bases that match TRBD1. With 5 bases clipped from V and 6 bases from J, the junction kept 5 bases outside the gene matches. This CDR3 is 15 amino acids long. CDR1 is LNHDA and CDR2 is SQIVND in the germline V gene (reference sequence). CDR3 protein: CASSQGTGGGNEQFF. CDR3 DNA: TGTGCCAGTAGTCAAGGGACAGGGGGCGGCAATGAGCAGTTCTTC.

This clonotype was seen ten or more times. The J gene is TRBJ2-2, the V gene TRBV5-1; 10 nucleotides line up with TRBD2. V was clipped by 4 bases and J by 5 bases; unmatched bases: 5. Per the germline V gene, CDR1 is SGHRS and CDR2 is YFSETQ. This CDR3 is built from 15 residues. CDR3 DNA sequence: TGCGCCAGCAGCAAGTCTAGCGGGAGAACCGGGGAGCTGTTTTTT. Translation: CASSKSSGRTGELFF.

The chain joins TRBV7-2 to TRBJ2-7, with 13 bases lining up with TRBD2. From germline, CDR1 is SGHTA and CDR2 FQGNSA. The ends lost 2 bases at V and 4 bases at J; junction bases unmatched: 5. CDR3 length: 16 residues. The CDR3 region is CASSLSGTSGTYEQYF. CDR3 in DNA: TGTGCCAGCAGCTTATCAGGGACTAGCGGGACGTACGAGCAGTACTTC.

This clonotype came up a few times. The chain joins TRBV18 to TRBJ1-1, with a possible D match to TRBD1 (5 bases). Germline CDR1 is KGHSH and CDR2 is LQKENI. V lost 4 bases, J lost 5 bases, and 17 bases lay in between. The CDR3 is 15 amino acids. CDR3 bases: TGTGCCAGCTCACTAGGACAAGCTCTTGTTACTGAAGCTTTCTTT. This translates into CASSLGQALVTEAFF.

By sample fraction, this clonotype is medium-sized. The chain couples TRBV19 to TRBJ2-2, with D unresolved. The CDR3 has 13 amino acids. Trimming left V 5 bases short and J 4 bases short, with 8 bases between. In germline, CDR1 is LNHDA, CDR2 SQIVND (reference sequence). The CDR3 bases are TGTGCCAGTAGTTTGACCGCCACCGGGGAGCTGTTTTTT. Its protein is CASSLTATGELFF.

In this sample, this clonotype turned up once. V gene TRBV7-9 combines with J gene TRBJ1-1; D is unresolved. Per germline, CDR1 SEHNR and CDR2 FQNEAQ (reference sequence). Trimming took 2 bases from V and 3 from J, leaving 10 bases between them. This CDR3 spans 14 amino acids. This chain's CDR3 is CASSLMHRDTEAFF. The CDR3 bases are TGTGCCAGCAGCTTAATGCACCGGGACACTGAAGCTTTCTTT.

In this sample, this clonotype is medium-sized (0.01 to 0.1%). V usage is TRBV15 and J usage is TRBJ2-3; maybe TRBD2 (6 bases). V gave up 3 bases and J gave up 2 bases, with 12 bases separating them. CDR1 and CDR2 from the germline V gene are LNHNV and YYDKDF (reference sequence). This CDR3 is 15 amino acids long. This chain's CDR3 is CATSSHGGYTDTQYF. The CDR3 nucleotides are TGTGCCACCAGCAGCCATGGAGGGTACACAGATACGCAGTATTTT.

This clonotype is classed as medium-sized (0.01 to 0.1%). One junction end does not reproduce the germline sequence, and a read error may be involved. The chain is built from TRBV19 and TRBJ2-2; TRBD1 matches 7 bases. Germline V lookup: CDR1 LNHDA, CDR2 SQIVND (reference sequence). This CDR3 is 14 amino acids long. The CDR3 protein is CASSLDRASGELFF. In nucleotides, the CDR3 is TGTGCCAGTAGTCTAGACAGGGCCAGCGGGGAGCTGTTTTTT.

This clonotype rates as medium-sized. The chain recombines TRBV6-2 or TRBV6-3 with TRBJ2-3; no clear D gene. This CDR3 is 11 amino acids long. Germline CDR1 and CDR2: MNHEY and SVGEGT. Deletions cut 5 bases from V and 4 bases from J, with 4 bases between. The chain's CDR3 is CASSLSDTQYF. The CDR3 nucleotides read TGTGCCAGCAGTCTATCAGATACGCAGTATTTT.

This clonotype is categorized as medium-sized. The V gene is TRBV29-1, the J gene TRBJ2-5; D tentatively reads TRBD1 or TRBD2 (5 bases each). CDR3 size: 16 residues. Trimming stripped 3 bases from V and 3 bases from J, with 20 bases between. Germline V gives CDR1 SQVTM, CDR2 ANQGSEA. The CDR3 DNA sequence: TGCAGCGTTGATGGGGGAAGGTCCAATTGGGAAGAGACCCAGTACTTC. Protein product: CSVDGGRSNWEETQYF. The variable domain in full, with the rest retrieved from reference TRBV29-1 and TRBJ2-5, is SAVISQKPSRDICQRGTSLTIQCQVDSQVTMMFWYRQQPGQSLTLIATANQGSEATYESGFVIDKFPISRPNLTFSTLTVSNMSPEDSSIYLCSVDGGRSNWEETQYFGPGTRLLVL.

The CDR3, as DNA: TGTGCCAGCAGTTACCCGGGACCGAACTATGGCTACACCTTC. As protein: CASSYPGPNYGYTF. The V gene is TRBV6-2 or TRBV6-3, the J gene TRBJ1-2; a possible D gene is TRBD1 (5 bases). Looked up from germline, CDR1 is MNHEY and CDR2 is SVGEGT. The CDR3 sequence is 14 residues long. V lost 2 bases, J lost 2 bases, and 9 bases lay in between.

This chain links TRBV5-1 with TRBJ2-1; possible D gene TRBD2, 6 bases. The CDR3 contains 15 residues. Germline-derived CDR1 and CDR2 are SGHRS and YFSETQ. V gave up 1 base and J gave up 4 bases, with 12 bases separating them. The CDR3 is CASSLRVAVYNEQFF. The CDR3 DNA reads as TGCGCCAGCAGCTTGCGCGTAGCGGTTTACAATGAGCAGTTCTTC.

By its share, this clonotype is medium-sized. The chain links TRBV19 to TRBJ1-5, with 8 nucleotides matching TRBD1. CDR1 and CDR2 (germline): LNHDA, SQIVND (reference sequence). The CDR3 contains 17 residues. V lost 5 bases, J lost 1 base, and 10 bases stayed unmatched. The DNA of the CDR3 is TGTGCCAGTAGTGCCAGGGGGCGCAGAGGGAGCAATCAGCCCCAGCATTTT. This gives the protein CASSARGRRGSNQPQHF.

In DNA form, the CDR3 reads TGTGCCAGCTCACCGATTCACAGGGTGGGGAACACTGAAGCTTTCTTT. Its protein product is CASSPIHRVGNTEAFF. V and J are TRBV18 and TRBJ1-1, with D possibly matching TRBD1 (6 bases). CDR1 and CDR2 from the germline V gene are KGHSH and LQKENI. Between the trimmed V and J ends, which lost 3 bases and 1 base, there was a span of 15 bases. This CDR3 has 16 residues.